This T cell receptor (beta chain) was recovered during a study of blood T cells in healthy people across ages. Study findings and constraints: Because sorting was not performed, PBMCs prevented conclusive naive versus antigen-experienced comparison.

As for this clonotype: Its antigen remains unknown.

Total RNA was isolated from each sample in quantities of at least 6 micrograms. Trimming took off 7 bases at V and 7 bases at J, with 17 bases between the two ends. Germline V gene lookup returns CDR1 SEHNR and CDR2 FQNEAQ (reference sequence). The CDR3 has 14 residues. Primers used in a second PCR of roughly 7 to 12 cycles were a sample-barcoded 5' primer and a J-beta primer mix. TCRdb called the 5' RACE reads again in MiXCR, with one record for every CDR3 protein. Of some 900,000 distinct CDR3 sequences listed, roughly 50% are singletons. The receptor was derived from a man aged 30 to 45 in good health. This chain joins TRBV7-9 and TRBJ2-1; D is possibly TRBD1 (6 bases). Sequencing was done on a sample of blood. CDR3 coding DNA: TGTGCCAGCATCTTTCAGGGGTTAAGGAATGAGCAGTTCTTC. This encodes CASIFQGLRNEQFF.